This TCR beta chain was sequenced for a study of cytomegalovirus exposure and HLA in healthy donors. The V gene end was trimmed by 2 bases and the J gene end by 6 bases; junction bases not matched to a gene: 6. This CDR3 region has 16 residues. Germline V gene data show CDR1 as LGHNA and CDR2 as YNFKEQ. The PCR ran on 60 Vbeta and 13 Jbeta primers. Source study methods: A later analysis counted 65 million to 80 million unique TCR beta chains, 9.5 million to 12 million shared. Generated by immunoSEQ multiplex PCR, the TCRdb table keeps only in-frame clones and is missing some. D and trimming were read from the DNA, whereas the V and J calls and clone size are those reported in that table. The profile shows some 180,000 clones, roughly 10% of them singletons. This clone was found a few times. As yet, its antigen is unknown. The study, taken as a whole, reports: Earlier analysis yielded a pattern in which most TCR beta V segments were productive about 90% or about 30% of the time.

Healthy people donating bone marrow made up the donors. Nominal health characterized the donors when sampled, though unrecorded immune exposures were likely. The sequence was obtained from a woman younger than 45 in good health and CMV-seropositive. The material sequenced was PBMCs. The V gene is TRBV4-2, the J gene TRBJ2-1; 11 bases match TRBD2. The CDR3, as DNA: TGTGCCAGCAGCCAACTTAGCGGGAGGGGTGGCAATGAGCAGTTCTTC. It is translated as CASSQLSGRGGNEQFF.